This TCR beta chain was profiled in a study of patients and donors after allogeneic stem cell transplantation. V gave up 2 bases and J gave up 2 bases, with 6 bases separating them. In germline, CDR1 is ENHRY, CDR2 SYGVKD. The CDR3 has 13 residues. TCRdb independently ran MiXCR on the RT-PCR reads; one entry per CDR3 protein. The sample holds about 16,000 distinct CDR3 sequences, roughly 27% seen once. This clonotype was seen a handful of times. Sequenced input: blood, either unsorted or a sorted T cell fraction (not recorded which). The clonotype was recovered from a human donor who was either an allogeneic HSCT recipient or a stem cell or donor lymphocyte infusion donor (not recorded which). It is not recorded whose cells these are; they may come from a transplant donor. The V gene is TRBV10-3, the J gene TRBJ1-2; D remains unclear. In nucleotides, the CDR3 is TGTGCCATCAGTGAGCTCCTGAACTATGGCTACACCTTC. Translated, it gives CAISELLNYGYTF.